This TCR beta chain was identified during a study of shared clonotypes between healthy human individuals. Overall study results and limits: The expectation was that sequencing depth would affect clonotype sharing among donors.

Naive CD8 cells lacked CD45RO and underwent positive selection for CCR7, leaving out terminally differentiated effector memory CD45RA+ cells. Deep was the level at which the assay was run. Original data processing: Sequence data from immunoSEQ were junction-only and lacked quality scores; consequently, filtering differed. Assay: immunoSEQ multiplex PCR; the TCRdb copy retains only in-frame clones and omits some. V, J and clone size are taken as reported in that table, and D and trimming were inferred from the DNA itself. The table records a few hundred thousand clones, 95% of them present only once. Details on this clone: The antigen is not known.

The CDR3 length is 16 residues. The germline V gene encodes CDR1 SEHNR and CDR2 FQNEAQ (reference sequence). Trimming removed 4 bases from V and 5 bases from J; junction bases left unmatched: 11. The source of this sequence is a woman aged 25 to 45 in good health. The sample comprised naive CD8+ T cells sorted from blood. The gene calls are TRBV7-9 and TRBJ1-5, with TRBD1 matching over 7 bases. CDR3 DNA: TGTGCCAGCAGCTCTAGTCAGGGGGGGATATATCAGCCCCAGCATTTT. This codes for CASSSSQGGIYQPQHF.